These T cell receptor beta chains were read from a single sample in a study of blood T cell repertoires in COVID-19. Only in-frame clones appear in the TCRdb table, and some are missing; sequencing was by immunoSEQ multiplex PCR. In the table there are 130,000 to 150,000 clones, 65% to 80% of which are singletons. Sequenced input: peripheral blood. These receptors originate from a man between 60 and 75 years old with acute or convalescent COVID-19. Both conserved end residues are part of each CDR3. Fields, in order: D gene, CDR3 length, clone size, J gene, V gene, CDR3 protein, CDR3 DNA. D genes are given only for firm matches. Expanded clones are given a class, and other clones once, few, many or no size at all.

-,14,-,TRBJ2-1,TRBV7-8,CASSRGQPYNEQFF,TGTGCCAGCAGCCGAGGACAGCCCTACAATGAGCAGTTCTTC
-,11,few,TRBJ1-1,TRBV2,CASSSTGEAFF,TGTGCCAGCAGTTCGACCGGGGAAGCTTTCTTT
-,17,-,TRBJ2-7,TRBV11-2,CASSLVAWGGPSYEQYF,TGTGCCAGCAGCTTAGTGGCCTGGGGAGGCCCCTCCTACGAGCAGTACTTC
-,11,-,TRBJ1-6,TRBV7-2,CASSRNSPLHF,TGTGCCAGCAGCCGTAATTCACCCCTCCACTTT
-,12,-,TRBJ1-1,TRBV19,CASSIPGAEAFF,TGTGCCAGTAGTATCCCAGGGGCTGAAGCTTTCTTT
-,16,few,TRBJ2-2,TRBV7-8,CASSLLPDSNTGELFF,TGTGCCAGCAGCTTACTCCCCGACTCGAACACCGGGGAGCTGTTTTTT
TRBD2,15,-,TRBJ2-7,TRBV11-2,CASSLLLAGAYEQYF,TGTGCCAGCAGCTTACTCCTAGCGGGAGCCTACGAGCAGTACTTC
TRBD2,16,many,TRBJ2-7,TRBV19,CASRRDAGTSPYEQYF,TGTGCCAGTAGGCGGGACGCCGGGACTAGCCCCTACGAGCAGTACTTC
TRBD1,14,-,TRBJ1-2,TRBV9,CASSPGDTGVGYTF,TGTGCCAGCAGCCCCGGGGATACAGGGGTTGGCTACACCTTC
-,13,-,TRBJ2-5,TRBV28,CANSAGGQETQYF,TGTGCCAACTCAGCGGGCGGCCAAGAGACCCAGTACTTC
TRBD1,14,-,TRBJ1-1,TRBV9,CASSVTTGGTEAFF,TGTGCCAGCAGCGTAACCACAGGGGGTACTGAAGCTTTCTTT
-,12,-,TRBJ1-1,TRBV7-9,CASSLEETEAFF,TGTGCCAGCAGCTTAGAAGAGACTGAAGCTTTCTTT
TRBD1,13,-,TRBJ1-4,TRBV15,CATRQGLNEKLFF,TGTGCCACCCGACAGGGCCTTAATGAAAAACTGTTTTTT
-,16,few,TRBJ1-3,TRBV5-1,CASSLASVNSGNTIYF,TGCGCCAGCAGCTTGGCCAGCGTTAACTCTGGAAACACCATATATTTT
TRBD2,13,-,TRBJ2-5,TRBV5-1,CASRGGVQETQYF,TGCGCCAGCCGGGGAGGGGTACAAGAGACCCAGTACTTC
-,16,-,TRBJ2-7,TRBV28,CASSSWQGKGAYEQYF,TGTGCCAGCAGTTCCTGGCAGGGCAAGGGGGCCTACGAGCAGTACTTC
-,13,-,TRBJ2-7,TRBV2,CASSVQGTYEQYF,TGTGCCAGCAGTGTGCAGGGGACCTACGAGCAGTACTTC
TRBD1,16,once,TRBJ1-5,TRBV19,CASSIWTQGLGQPQHF,TGTGCCAGTAGTATCTGGACACAGGGGTTGGGTCAGCCCCAGCATTTT
TRBD2,15,-,TRBJ2-2,TRBV2,CASSSRLAGSGELFF,TGTGCCAGCAGTAGTCGACTAGCGGGATCTGGGGAGCTGTTTTTT
TRBD1,15,once,TRBJ1-1,TRBV5-1,CASSLTDRVNTEAFF,TGCGCCAGCAGCTTGACGGACAGGGTCAACACTGAAGCTTTCTTT
-,15,-,TRBJ2-4,TRBV28,CASSFSGVAKNIQYF,TGTGCCAGCAGTTTTTCGGGGGTAGCCAAAAACATTCAGTACTTC
-,16,-,TRBJ2-3,TRBV6-6,CASSYESSELQDTQYF,TGTGCCAGCAGTTACGAATCGAGTGAGTTGCAAGATACGCAGTATTTT
-,17,-,TRBJ1-2,TRBV3-1/TRBV3-2,CASSQTGRLWSNYGYTF,TGTGCCAGCAGCCAGACCGGCAGGCTTTGGTCTAACTATGGCTACACCTTC
-,16,-,TRBJ1-6,TRBV5-8,CASSKEGSSYNSPLHF,TGTGCCAGCAGCAAGGAGGGGAGCTCCTATAATTCACCCCTCCACTTT
-,16,-,TRBJ1-1,TRBV14,CASSQDYPRDTPEAFF,TGTGCCAGCAGCCAAGATTACCCTCGAGACACCCCTGAAGCTTTCTTT